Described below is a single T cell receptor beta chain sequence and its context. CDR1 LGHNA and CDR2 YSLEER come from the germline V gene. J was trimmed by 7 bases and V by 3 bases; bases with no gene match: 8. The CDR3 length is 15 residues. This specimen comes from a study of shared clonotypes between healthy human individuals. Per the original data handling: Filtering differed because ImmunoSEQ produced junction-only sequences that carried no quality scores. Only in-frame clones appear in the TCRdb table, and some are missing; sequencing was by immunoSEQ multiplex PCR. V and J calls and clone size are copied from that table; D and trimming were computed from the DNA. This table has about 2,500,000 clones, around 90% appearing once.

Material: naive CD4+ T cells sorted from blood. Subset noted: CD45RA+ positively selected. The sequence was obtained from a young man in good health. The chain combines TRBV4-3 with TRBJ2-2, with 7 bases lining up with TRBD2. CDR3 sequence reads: CASSHGAGDIGELFF. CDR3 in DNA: TGCGCCAGCAGCCACGGGGCGGGAGATATCGGGGAGCTGTTTTTT.